The source of this TCR beta chain is a study of T cell clones after liver transplantation. Turning to the study itself: A pre-transplant mixed lymphocyte reaction with TCRbeta sequencing defined graft-donor-reactive clones followed in post-transplant blood. Standard immunosuppression, with no induction, continued until 12-24 months after transplant.

The CDR3 length is 14 residues. The germline CDR1 and CDR2 sequences are MNHEY and SVGAGI. With V trimmed by 5 bases and J by 0 bases, 2 bases remained unmatched. Profiling relied on immunoSEQ multiplex PCR, and the TCRdb table lists in-frame clones only, not all of them. The table lists about 1,200 clones, about 53% of them singletons, with 15% to 20% in the top ten. TCRbeta sequences of proliferating CFSE-low MLR cells were labeled alloreactive. Stimulators were graft donor PBMCs, splenocytes, lymph-node cells, or third-party PBMCs for pre-transplant recipient cells. There are a few counts of this clone. Its target is unknown.

The chain joins TRBV6-5 to TRBJ2-7, with 9 bases aligning to TRBD1. Sequences were obtained from CD4+ T cells from cultured PBMCs. The source is a human patient who received a liver transplant. T cells may partly derive from the graft donor. CDR3 region: CASSRQGGSYEQYF. The DNA for the CDR3 is TGTGCCAGCAGTAGACAGGGGGGCTCCTACGAGCAGTACTTC.